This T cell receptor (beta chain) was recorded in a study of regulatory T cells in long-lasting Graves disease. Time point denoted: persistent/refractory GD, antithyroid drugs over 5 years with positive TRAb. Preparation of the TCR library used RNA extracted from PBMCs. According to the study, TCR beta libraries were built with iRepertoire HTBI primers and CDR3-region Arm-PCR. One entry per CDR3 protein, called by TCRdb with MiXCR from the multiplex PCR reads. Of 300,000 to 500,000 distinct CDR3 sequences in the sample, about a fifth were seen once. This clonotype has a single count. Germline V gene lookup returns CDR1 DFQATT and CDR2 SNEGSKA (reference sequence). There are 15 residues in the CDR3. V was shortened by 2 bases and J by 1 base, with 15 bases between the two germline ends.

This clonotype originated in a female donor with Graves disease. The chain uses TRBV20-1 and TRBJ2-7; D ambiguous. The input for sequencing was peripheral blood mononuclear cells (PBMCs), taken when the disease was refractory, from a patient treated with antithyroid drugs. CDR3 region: CSARQSYPTSYEQYF. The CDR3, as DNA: TGCAGTGCTAGACAGAGCTACCCAACATCCTACGAGCAGTACTTC.